The 3 T cell receptor beta chains below come from one sample, sequenced in a study of T-cell reconstitution after alpha-beta-depleted transplantation in children. Molecular barcoding with unique molecular identifiers was used for the TCRbeta library. Each CDR3 protein gets one entry after TCRdb re-called the PCR reads with MiXCR. The repertoire has around 490,000 distinct CDR3 sequences, about an eighth of them found once; the top ten carry 13% to 15%. Here the sequenced sample was PBMCs, mostly from graft donor cells, taken 180 days after TCRalphabeta/CD19-depleted stem cell transplant. The receptor set was obtained from a female patient aged 2-10 years who had a stem cell transplant for aplastic anemia, so the T cells may come from the graft donor.

The V and J genes are TRBV28 and TRBJ2-7; 9 nucleotides line up with TRBD1. Unmatched junction bases numbered 3, after V lost 2 bases and J lost 1 base. Germline assignment: CDR1 MDHEN and CDR2 SYDVKM. This CDR3 is built from 15 residues. The CDR3 sequence: CASSLIGQGSYEQYF. DNA of the CDR3: TGTGCCAGCAGTTTAATAGGACAGGGGTCCTACGAGCAGTACTTC. Together with reference TRBV28 and TRBJ2-7, the CDR3 gives the full variable domain: DVKVTQSSRYLVKRTGEKVFLECVQDMDHENMFWYRQDPGLGLRLIYFSYDVKMKEKGDIPEGYSVSREKKERFSLILESASTNQTSMYLCASSLIGQGSYEQYFGPGTRLTVT.

This clonotype was observed a few times. V and J are TRBV7-6 and TRBJ2-3; 8 nucleotides align to TRBD2. V lost 5 bases to trimming and J lost 5 bases; unmatched junction nucleotides: 6. Germline CDR1 is SGHVS and CDR2 is FNYEAQ. The CDR3 is 14 residues long. The chain's CDR3 is CASSMRGAEDTQYF. The CDR3 DNA follows: TGTGCCAGCAGCATGCGGGGGGCTGAAGATACGCAGTATTTT. The full variable domain, rest sourced from reference TRBV7-6 and TRBJ2-3, is GAGVSQSPRYKVTKRGQDVALRCDPISGHVSLYWYRQALGQGPEFLTYFNYEAQQDKSGLPNDRFSAERPEGSISTLTIQRTEQRDSAMYRCASSMRGAEDTQYFGPGTRLTVL.

This clonotype was recorded a few times. V is TRBV29-1 and J is TRBJ2-2; D possibly uses TRBD1 or TRBD2 (6 bases each). Germline V gene data show CDR1 as SQVTM and CDR2 as ANQGSEA. The CDR3 spans 16 residues. Trimming shortened V by 4 bases and J by 1 base, and 16 bases separated the two germline ends. CDR3 sequence reads: CSVGAGGTKNTGELFF. The CDR3 DNA reads as TGCAGCGTTGGGGCCGGAGGGACAAAGAACACCGGGGAGCTGTTTTTT.